These T cell receptor beta chains were read from a single sample in a study of cytomegalovirus exposure and HLA in healthy donors. Some clones are missing from TCRdb's copy, which holds only in-frame ones; the method was immunoSEQ multiplex PCR. Among more than 100,000 clones listed, 65% to 85% were seen once. Source material: PBMCs. The source of these receptors is a man aged 45 to 65 in good health and CMV-seropositive. CDR3s include the opening cysteine and the closing phenylalanine or tryptophan. A D gene is named only where the DNA matches it firmly. Where a row states a size, it is once, few, many or the class of an expanded clone; other rows omit it.

CDR3 protein: CASSPQGDVSGELFF
CDR3 DNA: TGTGCCAGCTCACCACAAGGGGATGTGTCCGGGGAGCTGTTTTTT
J gene: TRBJ2-2
V gene: TRBV18
clone size: NA
D gene: NA

CDR3 protein: CASARRAKETQYF
CDR3 DNA: TGTGCCTCGGCCCGGCGGGCAAAAGAGACCCAGTACTTC
J gene: TRBJ2-5
V gene: TRBV28
clone size: NA
D gene: NA

CDR3 protein: CASSNRQETQYF
CDR3 DNA: TGTGCCAGCTCAAACAGGCAAGAGACCCAGTACTTC
J gene: TRBJ2-5
V gene: TRBV18
clone size: NA
D gene: NA

CDR3 protein: CASSLDQGVYYEQYF
CDR3 DNA: TGCGCCAGCAGCTTGGACCAGGGGGTATATTACGAGCAGTACTTC
J gene: TRBJ2-7
V gene: TRBV5-1
clone size: NA
D gene: TRBD1

CDR3 protein: CSVDFGQRAYNEQFF
CDR3 DNA: TGCAGCGTTGATTTTGGACAGAGAGCCTACAATGAGCAGTTCTTC
J gene: TRBJ2-1
V gene: TRBV29-1
clone size: few
D gene: NA

CDR3 protein: CASSPGGNTEAFF
CDR3 DNA: TGTGCCAGCAGTCCGGGGGGGAACACTGAAGCTTTCTTT
J gene: TRBJ1-1
V gene: TRBV6-5
clone size: NA
D gene: NA

CDR3 protein: CASSLAGGNYEQYF
CDR3 DNA: TGTGCCAGCAGTTTAGCGGGAGGGAACTACGAGCAGTACTTC
J gene: TRBJ2-7
V gene: TRBV28
clone size: NA
D gene: TRBD2

CDR3 protein: CASSLANSYEQYF
CDR3 DNA: TGTGCCAGCAGCTTAGCCAACTCCTACGAGCAGTACTTC
J gene: TRBJ2-7
V gene: TRBV7-2
clone size: NA
D gene: NA

CDR3 protein: CASSTRSGETNYGYTF
CDR3 DNA: TGTGCCAGCAGCACCCGATCGGGGGAGACTAACTATGGCTACACCTTC
J gene: TRBJ1-2
V gene: TRBV7-9
clone size: NA
D gene: NA

CDR3 protein: CASSPPAGKNGYTF
CDR3 DNA: TGTGCCAGCTCACCACCCGCGGGGAAAAATGGCTACACCTTC
J gene: TRBJ1-2
V gene: TRBV18
clone size: NA
D gene: NA

CDR3 protein: CASRGQDDTF
CDR3 DNA: TGTGCCAGCAGGGGACAGGACGACACCTTC
J gene: TRBJ1-2
V gene: TRBV6-1
clone size: few
D gene: TRBD1

CDR3 protein: CASELAGQGKTEAFF
CDR3 DNA: TGTGCCAGCGAACTTGCGGGACAGGGAAAGACTGAAGCTTTCTTT
J gene: TRBJ1-1
V gene: TRBV7-8
clone size: NA
D gene: TRBD1

CDR3 protein: CASSTSNTIYF
CDR3 DNA: TGTGCCAGCAGCACGAGTAACACCATATATTTT
J gene: TRBJ1-3
V gene: TRBV6-6
clone size: NA
D gene: NA

CDR3 protein: CASSLLSSGPQETQYF
CDR3 DNA: TGCGCCAGCAGCTTGTTATCTAGCGGACCCCAAGAGACCCAGTACTTC
J gene: TRBJ2-5
V gene: TRBV5-1
clone size: NA
D gene: TRBD2

CDR3 protein: CASSSAGIMNTEAFF
CDR3 DNA: TGTGCCAGCAGTTCGGCAGGCATCATGAACACTGAAGCTTTCTTT
J gene: TRBJ1-1
V gene: TRBV28
clone size: NA
D gene: NA

CDR3 protein: CATLEGSADTQYF
CDR3 DNA: TGTGCCACTCTAGAGGGTTCGGCAGATACGCAGTATTTT
J gene: TRBJ2-3
V gene: TRBV6-6
clone size: NA
D gene: NA

CDR3 protein: CSSSSGVYEQYF
CDR3 DNA: TGTTCCAGCAGCTCCGGGGTCTACGAGCAGTACTTC
J gene: TRBJ2-7
V gene: TRBV7-9
clone size: NA
D gene: NA

CDR3 protein: CASSVGGTGLQPQHF
CDR3 DNA: TGTGCCAGCAGCGTTGGAGGGACAGGGCTTCAGCCCCAGCATTTT
J gene: TRBJ1-5
V gene: TRBV7-9
clone size: NA
D gene: TRBD1

CDR3 protein: CASSDGEDTQYF
CDR3 DNA: TGTGCCAGCAGTGACGGGGAGGATACGCAGTATTTT
J gene: TRBJ2-3
V gene: TRBV6-4
clone size: medium-sized
D gene: NA

CDR3 protein: CASSPSGRGLEQYF
CDR3 DNA: TGTGCCAGCAGCCCTAGCGGGAGGGGACTCGAGCAGTACTTC
J gene: TRBJ2-7
V gene: TRBV7-2
clone size: NA
D gene: TRBD2

CDR3 protein: CASSLTGITGELFF
CDR3 DNA: TGTGCCAGCAGCTTAACAGGGATTACCGGGGAGCTGTTTTTT
J gene: TRBJ2-2
V gene: TRBV7-8
clone size: NA
D gene: NA

CDR3 protein: CAIAPPGTSGDRQGLDEQFF
CDR3 DNA: TGTGCCATCGCCCCCCCCGGGACTAGCGGGGACCGTCAAGGGTTGGATGAGCAGTTCTTC
J gene: TRBJ2-1
V gene: TRBV10-3
clone size: NA
D gene: TRBD2

CDR3 protein: CASSGLTTPYEQYF
CDR3 DNA: TGTGCCAGCAGTGGTCTTACGACACCCTACGAGCAGTACTTC
J gene: TRBJ2-7
V gene: TRBV6-1
clone size: NA
D gene: NA

CDR3 protein: CASCIAGGPEQYF
CDR3 DNA: TGTGCCAGCTGCATTGCGGGAGGACCTGAGCAGTACTTC
J gene: TRBJ2-7
V gene: TRBV6-5
clone size: NA
D gene: TRBD2

CDR3 protein: CASSPRQGSGNTIYF
CDR3 DNA: TGTGCCAGCAGCCCAAGACAGGGGTCTGGAAACACCATATATTTT
J gene: TRBJ1-3
V gene: TRBV9
clone size: NA
D gene: TRBD1

CDR3 protein: CTSSRGRFRSGTSGHNEQFF
CDR3 DNA: TGCACCAGCAGCCGGGGACGGTTCCGATCGGGAACTAGCGGCCACAATGAGCAGTTCTTC
J gene: TRBJ2-1
V gene: TRBV1
clone size: NA
D gene: NA

CDR3 protein: CASSVPGLAGDADTQYF
CDR3 DNA: TGTGCCAGCAGCGTTCCGGGACTAGCGGGAGATGCAGATACGCAGTATTTT
J gene: TRBJ2-3
V gene: TRBV5-6
clone size: NA
D gene: TRBD2

CDR3 protein: CASSVTGGAQETQYF
CDR3 DNA: TGTGCCAGCAGTGTAACAGGGGGGGCACAAGAGACCCAGTACTTC
J gene: TRBJ2-5
V gene: TRBV2
clone size: NA
D gene: NA

CDR3 protein: CAWSPANTGELFF
CDR3 DNA: TGTGCCTGGAGTCCCGCGAACACCGGGGAGCTGTTTTTT
J gene: TRBJ2-2
V gene: TRBV30
clone size: NA
D gene: NA

CDR3 protein: CASSRGQGALNQPQHF
CDR3 DNA: TGTGCCAGCAGCCGGGGACAGGGGGCTTTAAATCAGCCCCAGCATTTT
J gene: TRBJ1-5
V gene: TRBV7-9
clone size: NA
D gene: TRBD1

CDR3 protein: CASSFIGTSGKFYNEQFF
CDR3 DNA: TGTGCCAGCAGTTTCATCGGGACTAGCGGGAAATTTTACAATGAGCAGTTCTTC
J gene: TRBJ2-1
V gene: TRBV27
clone size: few
D gene: TRBD2

CDR3 protein: CASSRGDRGRNRDTQYF
CDR3 DNA: TGTGCCAGCAGCCGAGGGGACAGGGGGCGTAATAGGGATACGCAGTATTTT
J gene: TRBJ2-3
V gene: TRBV7-6
clone size: NA
D gene: TRBD1

CDR3 protein: CASQGRNYEQYF
CDR3 DNA: TGTGCCAGCCAGGGCAGGAACTACGAGCAGTACTTC
J gene: TRBJ2-7
V gene: TRBV7-9
clone size: NA
D gene: NA

CDR3 protein: CASSLGQGPEAFF
CDR3 DNA: TGTGCCAGCAGCTTAGGACAGGGTCCTGAAGCTTTCTTT
J gene: TRBJ1-1
V gene: TRBV5-4
clone size: NA
D gene: TRBD1

CDR3 protein: CASSSLGGGPSYEQYF
CDR3 DNA: TGTGCCAGCAGCTCGCTTGGGGGAGGGCCCTCCTACGAGCAGTACTTC
J gene: TRBJ2-7
V gene: TRBV7-3
clone size: NA
D gene: TRBD2

CDR3 protein: CASSFVTDTQYF
CDR3 DNA: TGTGCCAGCAGTTTTGTAACAGATACGCAGTATTTT
J gene: TRBJ2-3
V gene: TRBV28
clone size: NA
D gene: NA